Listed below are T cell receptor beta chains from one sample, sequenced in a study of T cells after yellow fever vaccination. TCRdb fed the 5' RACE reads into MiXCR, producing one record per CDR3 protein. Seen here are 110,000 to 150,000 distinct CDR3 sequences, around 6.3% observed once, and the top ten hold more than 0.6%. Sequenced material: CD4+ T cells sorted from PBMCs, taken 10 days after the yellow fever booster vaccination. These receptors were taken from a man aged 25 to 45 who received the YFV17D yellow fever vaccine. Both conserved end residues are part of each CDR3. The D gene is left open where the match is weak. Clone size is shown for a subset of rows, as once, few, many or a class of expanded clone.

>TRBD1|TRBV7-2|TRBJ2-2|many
CASSFRGTVNTGELFF
TGTGCCAGCAGCTTCCGTGGGACAGTTAACACCGGGGAGCTGTTTTTT
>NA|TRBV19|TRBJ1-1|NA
CASKKRETNTEAFF
TGTGCCAGTAAGAAACGGGAAACAAACACTGAAGCTTTCTTT
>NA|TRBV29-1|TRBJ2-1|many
CSVGGRGSDDEQFF
TGCAGCGTCGGGGGCCGGGGATCTGACGATGAGCAGTTCTTC
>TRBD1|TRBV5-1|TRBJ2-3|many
CASSPGTGPSTDTQYF
TGCGCCAGCAGCCCCGGGACAGGGCCTAGCACAGATACGCAGTATTTT
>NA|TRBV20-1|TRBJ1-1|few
CSARRGAEAFF
TGCAGTGCCCGTCGGGGTGCTGAAGCTTTCTTT
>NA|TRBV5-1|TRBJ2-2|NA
CASSLAQGGANTGELFF
TGCGCCAGCAGCCTGGCCCAGGGGGGGGCGAACACCGGGGAGCTGTTTTTT
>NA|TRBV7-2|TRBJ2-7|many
CASSRGGASTLEQYF
TGTGCCAGCTCTCGTGGGGGGGCGAGTACGCTCGAGCAGTACTTC
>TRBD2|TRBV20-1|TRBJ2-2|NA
CSARDWAGALGELFF
TGCAGTGCTAGAGATTGGGCGGGAGCTCTCGGGGAGCTGTTTTTT
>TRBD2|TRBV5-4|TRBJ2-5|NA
CASSNPSGMWETQYF
TGTGCCAGCAGCAACCCTAGCGGAATGTGGGAGACCCAGTACTTC
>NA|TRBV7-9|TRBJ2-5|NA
CASSLAARQAQETQYF
TGTGCCAGCAGCTTAGCGGCCCGACAAGCCCAAGAGACCCAGTACTTC
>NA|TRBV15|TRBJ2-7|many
CATSPTRTEYEQYF
TGTGCCACCAGCCCTACTAGGACGGAATACGAGCAGTACTTC
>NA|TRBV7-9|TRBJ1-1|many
CASSLYSEAFF
TGTGCCAGCAGCTTATATTCTGAAGCTTTCTTT
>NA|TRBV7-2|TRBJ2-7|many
CASSLEVSRSYEQYF
TGTGCCAGCAGCTTAGAAGTTAGCAGATCCTACGAGCAGTACTTC
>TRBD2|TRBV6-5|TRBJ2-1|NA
CASSSQMGGSGFNEQFF
TGTGCCAGCAGTTCCCAAATGGGCGGGAGCGGTTTTAATGAGCAGTTCTTC
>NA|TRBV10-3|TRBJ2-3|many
CATRVAGPTDTQYF
TGTGCCACCCGGGTGGCAGGGCCCACAGATACGCAGTATTTT
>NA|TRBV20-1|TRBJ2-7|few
CSARPPQRPQTYEQYF
TGCAGTGCTAGACCCCCCCAGCGGCCTCAAACCTACGAGCAGTACTTC
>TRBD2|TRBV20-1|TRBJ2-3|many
CSEREASTDTQYF
TGCAGTGAGCGGGAGGCCAGCACAGATACGCAGTATTTT
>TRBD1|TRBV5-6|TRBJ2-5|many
CASSSPRGQTQYF
TGTGCCAGCAGCTCGCCCAGGGGGCAGACCCAGTACTTC
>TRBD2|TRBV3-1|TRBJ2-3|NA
CASSQGPSGEPRNTQYF
TGTGCCAGCAGCCAAGGTCCCAGCGGGGAACCCCGCAATACGCAGTATTTT
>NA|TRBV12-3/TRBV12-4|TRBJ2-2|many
CASNINPGELFF
TGTGCCAGCAATATAAATCCCGGGGAGCTGTTTTTT
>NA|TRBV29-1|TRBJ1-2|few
CSVGQEMQGYTF
TGCAGCGTTGGACAGGAAATGCAGGGCTACACCTTC
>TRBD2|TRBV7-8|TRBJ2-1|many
CASSLRLAGLPSSYNEQFF
TGTGCCAGCAGCTTACGACTAGCGGGCCTTCCTAGCTCCTACAATGAGCAGTTCTTC
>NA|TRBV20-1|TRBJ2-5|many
CSARGWEQETQYF
TGCAGTGCTAGAGGCTGGGAACAAGAGACCCAGTACTTC
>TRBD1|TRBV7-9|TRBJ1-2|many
CASSAGTGVDGYTF
TGTGCCAGCAGCGCCGGGACAGGGGTGGATGGCTACACCTTC
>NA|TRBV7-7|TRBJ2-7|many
CASSPIEQYF
TGTGCCAGCAGCCCCATTGAGCAGTACTTC
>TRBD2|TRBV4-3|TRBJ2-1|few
CASSASGTSGSTDEQFF
TGCGCCAGCAGCGCATCCGGGACTAGCGGGAGCACGGATGAGCAGTTCTTC
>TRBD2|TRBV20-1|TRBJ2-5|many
CSAAGGFLAGGPETQYF
TGCAGTGCCGCGGGGGGGTTTTTAGCGGGAGGGCCAGAGACCCAGTACTTC
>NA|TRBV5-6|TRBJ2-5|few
CASSLKTNQETQYF
TGTGCCAGCAGCTTGAAAACTAATCAAGAGACCCAGTACTTC
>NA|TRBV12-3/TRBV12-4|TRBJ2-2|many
CASSFGNTGELFF
TGTGCCAGCAGTTTCGGAAACACCGGGGAGCTGTTTTTT
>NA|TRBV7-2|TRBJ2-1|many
CASSLGGRDEQFF
TGTGCCAGCAGCTTAGGAGGAAGGGACGAGCAGTTCTTC
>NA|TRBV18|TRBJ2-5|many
CASSPRGLWVETQYF
TGTGCCAGCTCCCCCAGGGGACTATGGGTTGAGACCCAGTACTTC
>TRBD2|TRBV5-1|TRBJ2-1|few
CASSNGLAGVGSYNEQFF
TGCGCCAGCAGCAACGGACTAGCGGGAGTCGGGTCCTACAATGAGCAGTTCTTC
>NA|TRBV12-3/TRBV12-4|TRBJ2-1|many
CASRLTVYNEQFF
TGTGCCAGCAGACTGACGGTCTACAATGAGCAGTTCTTC
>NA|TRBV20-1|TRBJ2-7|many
CSARAAGTSYEQYF
TGCAGTGCTAGAGCGGCAGGGACGTCCTACGAGCAGTACTTC
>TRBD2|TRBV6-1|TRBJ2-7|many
CATQSDSGRVEQYF
TGTGCCACACAATCCGATAGCGGGAGGGTTGAGCAGTACTTC
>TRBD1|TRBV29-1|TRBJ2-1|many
CSVESRTGAKANEQFF
TGCAGCGTTGAAAGCCGGACAGGGGCCAAGGCCAATGAGCAGTTCTTC
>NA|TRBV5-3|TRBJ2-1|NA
CARSPGHYNEQFF
TGTGCCAGAAGCCCCGGGCACTACAATGAGCAGTTCTTC
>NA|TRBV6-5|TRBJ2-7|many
CASSYSQGPSYEQYF
TGTGCCAGCAGTTACTCCCAGGGGCCCTCCTACGAGCAGTACTTC
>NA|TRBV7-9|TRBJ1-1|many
CASSLRTEIAEAFF
TGTGCCAGCAGCCTTCGGACGGAAATCGCTGAAGCTTTCTTT
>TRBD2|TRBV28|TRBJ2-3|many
CASSSLSGPTDTQYF
TGTGCCAGCAGTTCTCTTAGCGGGCCCACAGATACGCAGTATTTT
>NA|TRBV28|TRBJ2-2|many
CASTLGSGSTGELFF
TGTGCCAGCACCTTGGGTTCAGGTTCGACCGGGGAGCTGTTTTTT
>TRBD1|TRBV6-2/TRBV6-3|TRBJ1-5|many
CASRLTGGNQPQHF
TGTGCCAGCAGACTCACAGGGGGCAATCAGCCCCAGCATTTT
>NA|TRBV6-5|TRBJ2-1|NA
CASSYSFSDGEQFF
TGTGCCAGCAGTTACTCGTTTTCTGATGGTGAGCAGTTCTTC
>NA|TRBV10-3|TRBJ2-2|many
CAIFSEVRGELFF
TGTGCCATCTTCTCCGAAGTTAGGGGGGAGCTGTTTTTT